This T cell receptor (beta chain) is drawn from a study of response to subunit inactivated influenza vaccine. The study's findings and limits: T cells newly recruited by each seasonal influenza vaccination are few, the authors suggested.

From the RT-PCR reads, TCRdb called clonotypes with MiXCR, one entry per CDR3 protein. The sample carries some 480,000 distinct CDR3 sequences, around 9.9% recorded once. Details on this clonotype: The target antigen is unknown.

Losses at the gene ends were 2 bases for V and 7 bases for J; bases not matched to a gene: 5. The CDR3 extends over 15 amino acids. CDR1 is MNHEY and CDR2 is SVGEGT in the germline V gene. V and J are TRBV6-2 or TRBV6-3 and TRBJ1-6, with 7 bases aligning to TRBD1. This TCR was sampled from a man between 50 and 59 years old who received an inactivated influenza vaccine. Sequenced material: PBMCs from blood, taken more than 35 days after vaccination. CDR3 sequence (DNA): TGTGCCAGCAGTTACGAGACAGGGAGGAATTCACCCCTCCACTTT. This encodes CASSYETGRNSPLHF.